This T cell receptor beta chain was recorded in a study of Graves' ophthalmopathy and Graves' hyperthyroidism. The overall study: Peripheral blood was collected at initial diagnosis, before any treatment.

Study outcomes and limitations: Distinction of ophthalmopathy from stable hyperthyroidism by a 13-signature model reached 87.88% sensitivity and more than 65% specificity.

For repertoire sequencing, the TCR beta CDR3 regions were amplified from RNA transcripts. Second-round multiplex PCR followed a first-round RT-PCR using HTBI primers. TCRdb ran MiXCR on the multiplex PCR reads and lists one entry per CDR3 protein. The sample holds hundreds of thousands of distinct CDR3 sequences, 40% to 50% seen once. Ophthalmopathy was moderately-to-severely active, CAS at least 3, NOSPECS at least 4, lasting under 3 months. The junction had 8 bases not matched to a gene; V was cut back by 4 bases and J by 2 bases. The CDR3 has 14 amino acids. Per germline, CDR1 DFQATT and CDR2 SNEGSKA (reference sequence). This clonotype was observed a few times. Its antigen remains unidentified.

The chain is built from TRBV20-1 and TRBJ2-7, with 7 bases matching TRBD1. The source material was peripheral blood. The sequence came from an adult man with Graves' ophthalmopathy. CDR3 residues: CSATRQGVAYEQYF. The CDR3 DNA sequence: TGCAGTGCTACCCGACAGGGTGTCGCCTACGAGCAGTACTTC.